This T cell receptor beta chain was identified in a study of human T cells and chemical hapten exposure. Study overall: Diagnoses of alopecia areata, totalis or universalis occurred in mostly female patients. Minor volume differences among pooled libraries chiefly drove per-sample TCR yield variation. Findings of the study overall: Compared to controls, expanded TCRs made significantly more large clusters of similar CDR3s. TCRs at a frequency above 1 in 1000 stayed unchanged with DPC sensitization.

TCRdb re-derived calls from the RACE reads in MiXCR, one entry per CDR3 protein. Of approximately 400,000 distinct CDR3 sequences listed, about 5.1% are singletons. Worth noting for this clonotype: The antigen remains undetermined.

Regarding time point: pre-sensitization, week 0. The treatment denotes: therapeutic diphenylcyclopropenone sensitization with weekly scalp DPC. V was pared by 1 base and J by 7 bases, with 11 bases between. Per germline, CDR1 SGHTA and CDR2 FQGNSA. This CDR3 spans 14 amino acids. Sequenced here: whole blood, sampled in connection with sensitization to the hapten diphenylcyclopropenone (DPC). The TCR sequence derives from a woman aged 50 to 60 with alopecia areata. Some clones in this sample may be carry-over from other donors' samples. This chain joins TRBV7-2 and TRBJ1-5; D not certain. CDR3 residues: CASSLGESGQPQHF. The CDR3 nucleotides are TGTGCCAGCAGCTTAGGGGAGTCCGGACAGCCCCAGCATTTT.